This TCR beta chain is from a study of spatial heterogeneity in lung cancer. This clonotype was counted between two and nine times. Time point indicated: sample taken at primary tumor resection. Whole RNA from tumor, nontumor lung or frozen PBMC was sequenced unsorted. Trimming removed 8 bases from V and 0 bases from J; junction bases left unmatched: 11. Germline-derived CDR1 and CDR2 are KGHDR and SFDVKD. The length of the CDR3 is 17 residues. TCRdb re-called the 5' RACE reads with MiXCR, one entry per CDR3 protein. The sample holds 65,000 to 85,000 distinct CDR3 sequences, approximately 21% seen once.

The receptor comes from a male donor with early-stage non-small cell lung cancer. Sequenced here: PBMCs, sampled at surgery. The chain joins TRBV24-1 to TRBJ2-1; 8 bases align to TRBD2. The CDR3: CATTGQRESSSYNEQFF. CDR3 nucleotides: TGTGCCACCACGGGCCAGCGGGAGTCGAGCTCCTACAATGAGCAGTTCTTC.